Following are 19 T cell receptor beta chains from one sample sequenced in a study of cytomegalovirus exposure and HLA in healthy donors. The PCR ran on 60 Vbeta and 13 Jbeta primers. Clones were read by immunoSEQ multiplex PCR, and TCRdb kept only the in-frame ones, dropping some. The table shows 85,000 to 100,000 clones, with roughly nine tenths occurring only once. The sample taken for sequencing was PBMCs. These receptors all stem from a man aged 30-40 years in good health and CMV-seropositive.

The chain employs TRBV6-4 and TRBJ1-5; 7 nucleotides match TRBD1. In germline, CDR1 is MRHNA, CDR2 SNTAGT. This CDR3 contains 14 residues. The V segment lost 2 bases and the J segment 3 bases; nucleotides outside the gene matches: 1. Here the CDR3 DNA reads TGTGCCAGCAGTGACGGACAGGTCAATCAGCCCCAGCATTTT. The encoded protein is CASSDGQVNQPQHF.

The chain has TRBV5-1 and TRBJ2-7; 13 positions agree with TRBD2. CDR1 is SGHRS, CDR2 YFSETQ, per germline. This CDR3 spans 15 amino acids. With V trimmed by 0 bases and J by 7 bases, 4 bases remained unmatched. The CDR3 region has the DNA TGCGCCAGCAGCTTGGGGACTAGCGGGAGTAGTGAGCAGTACTTC. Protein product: CASSLGTSGSSEQYF.

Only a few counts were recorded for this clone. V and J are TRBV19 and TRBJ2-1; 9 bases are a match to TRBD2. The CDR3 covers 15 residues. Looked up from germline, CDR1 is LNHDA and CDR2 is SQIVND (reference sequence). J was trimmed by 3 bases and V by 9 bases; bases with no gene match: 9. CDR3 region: CASLRGLADYNEQFF. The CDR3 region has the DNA TGTGCCAGCCTTCGGGGACTAGCAGACTACAATGAGCAGTTCTTC.

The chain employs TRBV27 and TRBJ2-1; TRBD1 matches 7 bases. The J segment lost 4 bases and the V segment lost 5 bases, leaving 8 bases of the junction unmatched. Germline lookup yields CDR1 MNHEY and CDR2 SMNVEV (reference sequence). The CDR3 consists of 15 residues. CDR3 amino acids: CASSLRQGPYNEQFF. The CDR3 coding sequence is TGTGCCAGCAGTCTCCGACAGGGCCCTTACAATGAGCAGTTCTTC.

This CDR3 is CASSPGDRSYEQYF. In DNA, the CDR3 is TGCGCCAGCAGCCCCGGCGACAGATCCTACGAGCAGTACTTC. The gene calls are TRBV4-1 and TRBJ2-7, with a weak D call TRBD1 (5 bases). The CDR3 is made up of 14 amino acids. Trimming removed 4 bases from V and 1 base from J, with 11 bases in between. Germline-derived CDR1 and CDR2 are MGHRA and YSYEKL.

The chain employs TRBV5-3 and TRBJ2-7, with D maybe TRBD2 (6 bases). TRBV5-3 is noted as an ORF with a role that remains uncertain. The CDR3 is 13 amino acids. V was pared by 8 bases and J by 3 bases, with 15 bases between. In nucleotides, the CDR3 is TGTGCCAGGCCTCAGGGAGGAGACTACGAGCAGTACTTC. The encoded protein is CARPQGGDYEQYF.

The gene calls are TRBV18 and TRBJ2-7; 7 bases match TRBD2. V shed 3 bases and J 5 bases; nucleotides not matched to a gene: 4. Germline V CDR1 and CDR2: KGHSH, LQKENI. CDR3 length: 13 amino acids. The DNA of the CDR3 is TGTGCCAGCTCACCGGGGGGGGTCCACGAGCAGTACTTC. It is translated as CASSPGGVHEQYF.

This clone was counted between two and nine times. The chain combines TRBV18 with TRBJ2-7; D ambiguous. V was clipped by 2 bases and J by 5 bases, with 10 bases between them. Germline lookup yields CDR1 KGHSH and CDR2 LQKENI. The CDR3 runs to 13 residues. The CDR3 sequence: CASSPGSYHEQYF. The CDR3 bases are TGTGCCAGCTCACCAGGCTCGTATCACGAGCAGTACTTC.

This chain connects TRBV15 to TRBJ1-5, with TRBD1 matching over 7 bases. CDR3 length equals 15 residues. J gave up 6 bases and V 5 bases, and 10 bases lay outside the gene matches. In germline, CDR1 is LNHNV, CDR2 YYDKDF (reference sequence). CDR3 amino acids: CATSSKEGAGQPQHF. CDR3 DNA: TGTGCCACCAGCTCCAAGGAGGGGGCGGGTCAGCCCCAGCATTTT. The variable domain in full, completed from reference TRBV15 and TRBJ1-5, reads DAMVIQNPRYQVTQFGKPVTLSCSQTLNHNVMYWYQQKSSQAPKLLFHYYDKDFNNEADTPDNFQSRRPNTSFCFLDIRSPGLGDTAMYLCATSSKEGAGQPQHFGDGTRLSIL.

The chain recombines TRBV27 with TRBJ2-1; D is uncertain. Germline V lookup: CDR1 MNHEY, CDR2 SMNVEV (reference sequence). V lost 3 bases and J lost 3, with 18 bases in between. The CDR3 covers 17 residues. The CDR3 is CASSFWILRSLYNEQFF. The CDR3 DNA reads TGTGCCAGCAGTTTCTGGATTTTGCGGTCACTCTACAATGAGCAGTTCTTC.

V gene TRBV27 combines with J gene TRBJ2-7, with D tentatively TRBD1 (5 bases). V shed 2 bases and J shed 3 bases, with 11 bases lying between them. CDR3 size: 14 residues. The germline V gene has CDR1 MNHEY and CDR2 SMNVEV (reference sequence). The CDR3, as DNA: TGTGCCAGCAGTTTAGGAGACAGAAACTACGAGCAGTACTTC. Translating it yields CASSLGDRNYEQYF.

DNA of the CDR3: TGTGCCAGCGCCCCGCGGTTCCCCGGTTACGATCAGCCCCAGCATTTT. It is translated as CASAPRFPGYDQPQHF. This chain links TRBV2 with TRBJ1-5; D remains unclear. The CDR3 loop spans 16 amino acids. Germline-derived CDR1 and CDR2 are SNHLY and FYNNEI. Trimming cost V 8 bases and J 5 bases, with 22 bases left between them. The full variable domain, completed using reference TRBV2 and TRBJ1-5, is EPEVTQTPSHQVTQMGQEVILRCVPISNHLYFYWYRQILGQKVEFLVSFYNNEISEKSEIFDDQFSVERPDGSNFTLKIRSTKLEDSAMYFCASAPRFPGYDQPQHFGDGTRLSIL.

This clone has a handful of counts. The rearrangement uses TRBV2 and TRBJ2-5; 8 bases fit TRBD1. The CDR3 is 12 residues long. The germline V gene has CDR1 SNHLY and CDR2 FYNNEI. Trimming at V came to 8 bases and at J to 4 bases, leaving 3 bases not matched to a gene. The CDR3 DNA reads TGTGCCAGCCAGGGGGCTGGAGAGACCCAGTACTTC. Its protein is CASQGAGETQYF.

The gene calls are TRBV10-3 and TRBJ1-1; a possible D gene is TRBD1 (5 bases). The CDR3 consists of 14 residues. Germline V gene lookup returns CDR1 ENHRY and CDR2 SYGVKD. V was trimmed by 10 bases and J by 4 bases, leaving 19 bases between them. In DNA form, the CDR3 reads TGTGCCACTCTCCAAGGCCAGGGATTCACTGAAGCTTTCTTT. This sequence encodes CATLQGQGFTEAFF.

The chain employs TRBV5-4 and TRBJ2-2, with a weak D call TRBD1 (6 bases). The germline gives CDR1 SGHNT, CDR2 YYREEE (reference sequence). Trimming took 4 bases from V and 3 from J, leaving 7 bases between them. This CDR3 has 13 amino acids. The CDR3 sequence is CASSPGDTGELFF. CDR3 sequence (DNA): TGTGCCAGCAGCCCAGGGGACACCGGGGAGCTGTTTTTT.

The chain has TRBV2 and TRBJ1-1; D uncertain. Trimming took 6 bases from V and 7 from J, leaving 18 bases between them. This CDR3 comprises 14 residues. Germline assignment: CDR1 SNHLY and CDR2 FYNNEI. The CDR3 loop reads CASRDETTTLEAFF. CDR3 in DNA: TGTGCCAGCAGGGACGAGACTACCACCCTTGAAGCTTTCTTT.

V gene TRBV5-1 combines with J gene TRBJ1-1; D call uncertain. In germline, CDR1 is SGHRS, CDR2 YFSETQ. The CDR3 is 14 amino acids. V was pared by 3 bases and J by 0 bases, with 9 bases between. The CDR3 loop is CASSSGFMNTEAFF. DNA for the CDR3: TGCGCCAGCAGCTCGGGGTTTATGAACACTGAAGCTTTCTTT.

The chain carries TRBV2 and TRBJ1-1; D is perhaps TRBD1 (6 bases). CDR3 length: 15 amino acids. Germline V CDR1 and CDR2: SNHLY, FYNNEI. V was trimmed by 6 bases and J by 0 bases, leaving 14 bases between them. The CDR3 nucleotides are TGTGCCAGCAGACCCCCAGACAGGTTGAACACTGAAGCTTTCTTT. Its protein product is CASRPPDRLNTEAFF.

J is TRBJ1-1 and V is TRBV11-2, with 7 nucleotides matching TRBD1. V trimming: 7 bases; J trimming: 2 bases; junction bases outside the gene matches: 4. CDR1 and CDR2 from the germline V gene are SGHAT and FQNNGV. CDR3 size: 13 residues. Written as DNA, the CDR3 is TGTGCCAGCAATCGGGACAGAAACACTGAAGCTTTCTTT. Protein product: CASNRDRNTEAFF.